This TCR beta chain was recovered during a study of blood T cell repertoires in COVID-19. Study as a whole: Spain, Italy and the United States supplied samples that represented acute and convalescent COVID-19.

As handled by the study authors: Nucleated cell counts were estimated from reference gene primer amplification. Here immunoSEQ multiplex PCR was the method, and the copy in TCRdb shows in-frame clones only, minus some. V, J and clone size are taken as reported in that table, and D and trimming were inferred from the DNA itself. The data hold about 320,000 clones, with more than 90% observed a single time. Participant ages covered about 18 to 89 years across about two dozen US areas. Assignment of participants to cohorts was predicated upon participant-reported clinical history. The sequence was obtained from a man in his 60s who had recovered from COVID-19. The sample taken for sequencing was PBMCs or T cells enriched from blood (not recorded which).

CDR3 DNA: TGCGCCAGCAGCTTGAGTAGCGGGGCCCAGAACACCGGGGAGCTGTTTTTT. It codes for CASSLSSGAQNTGELFF. This chain joins TRBV5-1 and TRBJ2-2, with 8 nucleotides matching TRBD2. This CDR3 comprises 17 residues. V lost 1 base, J lost 1 base, and 6 bases stayed unmatched. The germline CDR1 and CDR2 sequences are SGHRS and YFSETQ.